This entry lists 21 T cell receptor beta chains sequenced from one sample in a study of read filtering for tumor transcriptome and immune sequencing. Molecular barcoded adaptors covering alpha/delta and beta/gamma chains were used on approximately 440 ng RNA. TCRdb reanalysed the reads using MiXCR and keeps one entry per CDR3 protein. The table shows under 35,000 distinct CDR3 sequences, with less than 20% occurring only once. The specimen was a population of CD138-negative cells sorted from bone marrow. These receptors all stem from a donor at least 40 years old with multiple myeloma.

This clonotype was recorded many times. The chain recombines TRBV20-1 with TRBJ2-5; no firm D call. The CDR3 spans 13 residues. Germline values: CDR1 DFQATT, CDR2 SNEGSKA (reference sequence). The V end was cut by 6 bases, the J end by 5 bases, with 16 bases between. CDR3 DNA: TGCAGTGCCAGGACGGCCGGCCCCGAGACCCAGTACTTC. It is translated as CSARTAGPETQYF.

This clonotype occurred many times. The chain has TRBV19 and TRBJ2-5; TRBD2 might be the D (6 bases). Trimming pared 3 bases from V and 1 base from J, leaving 6 bases between. CDR3 length equals 13 residues. Germline V lookup: CDR1 LNHDA, CDR2 SQIVND (reference sequence). The CDR3, as DNA: TGTGCCAGTAGTATCGGGGGCCAAGAGACCCAGTACTTC. It yields the protein CASSIGGQETQYF.

For this clonotype: Since a much larger clone is just one base distant, this may be a read error. This rearrangement joins TRBV5-4 to TRBJ2-3; 8 nucleotides line up with TRBD1. The CDR3 totals 15 residues. Germline lookup yields CDR1 SGHNT and CDR2 YYREEE (reference sequence). This chain's CDR3 is CTSSPDREGTDTQYF. CDR3 bases: TGTACCAGCAGCCCGGACAGGGAAGGCACAGATACGCAGTATTTT.

This clonotype was counted at least ten times. V usage is TRBV30 and J usage is TRBJ2-2, with 7 bases aligning to TRBD1. This CDR3 is 14 amino acids long. Trimming cost V 8 bases and J 1 base; bases outside gene matches: 7. CDR1 and CDR2 (germline): GTSNPN, SVGIG (reference sequence). CDR3 bases: TGTGCCCGGTCGACAGGGTTGAACACCGGGGAGCTGTTTTTT. Translated, it gives CARSTGLNTGELFF.

This clonotype was picked up many times. The V call is TRBV28, the J call TRBJ2-5, with D unclear. V was shortened by 10 bases and J by 4 bases, with 10 bases between the two germline ends. The length of the CDR3 is 11 residues. Germline CDR1 MDHEN, CDR2 SYDVKM. CDR3 sequence reads: CATTDGETQYF. The DNA for the CDR3 is TGTGCCACTACGGACGGAGAGACCCAGTACTTC.

This clonotype has a count of ten or more. This chain connects TRBV20-1 to TRBJ1-4; D is unclear. Germline CDR1 is DFQATT and CDR2 is SNEGSKA (reference sequence). The CDR3 has 14 amino acids. Trimming removed 0 bases at V and 6 bases at J, with 11 bases between. The CDR3 is CSARDFGEDEKLFF. CDR3 bases: TGCAGTGCTAGAGACTTCGGGGAGGATGAAAAACTGTTTTTT.

This clonotype was seen many times. This may stem from a read error, because a much larger clone lies one nucleotide away. The chain joins TRBV4-1 to TRBJ2-1; 7 bases align to TRBD2. CDR1 is MGHRA and CDR2 is YSYEKL in the germline V gene. There are 15 residues in the CDR3. CDR3 residues: CASCLAGSSYDEQFF. CDR3 DNA sequence: TGCGCCAGTTGCTTAGCGGGTAGTTCCTACGATGAGCAGTTCTTC.

By frequency in the sample, this clonotype is medium-sized. The genes are TRBV5-3 and TRBJ2-1; the D is unclear. TRBV5-3 is an open reading frame whose function is uncertain. This CDR3 region has 18 residues. Trimming cost V 2 bases and J 4 bases, with 22 bases left between them. As DNA, the CDR3 is TGTGCCAGAAGCTTACGGCCTTCGATAATCCAAGGTTACAATGAGCAGTTCTTC. This sequence encodes CARSLRPSIIQGYNEQFF.

This clonotype was found many times. Here the CDR3 DNA reads TGCAGTGCTGACAACCAAGAGACCCAGTACTTC. It encodes CSADNQETQYF. The chain joins TRBV20-1 to TRBJ2-5; D unclear. V lost 5 bases, J lost 0 bases, and 4 bases lay in between. The CDR3 extends over 11 amino acids. CDR1 and CDR2 from the germline V gene are DFQATT and SNEGSKA (reference sequence).

This chain links TRBV3-1 with TRBJ2-5; D assignment may be TRBD1 or TRBD2 (5 bases each). V was pared by 8 bases and J by 4 bases, with 20 bases between. This CDR3 has 15 residues. From germline, CDR1 is LGHDT and CDR2 YNNKEL (reference sequence). CDR3 coding DNA: TGTGCCAGCGGTACCACGATAGGGACGGGAGAGACCCAGTACTTC. Translating it yields CASGTTIGTGETQYF.

As to this clonotype: An end of the junction does not agree with germline; a read error may underlie this. The rearrangement joins TRBV20-1 to TRBJ2-5; TRBD2 is a possible D gene (6 bases). Looked up from germline, CDR1 is DFQATT and CDR2 is SNEGSKA (reference sequence). The CDR3 has 14 residues. CDR3 nucleotides: TGCAGTGCTGGAGTCGGGAGTCCCCAAGGGACCCAGTACTTC. It codes for CSAGVGSPQGTQYF.

This clonotype was recorded at least ten times. The chain links TRBV11-2 to TRBJ2-3; D tentatively fits TRBD1 or TRBD2 (5 bases each). This CDR3 has 14 amino acids. V lost 1 base, J lost 7 bases, and 12 bases lay in between. Germline V gives CDR1 SGHAT, CDR2 FQNNGV. CDR3 in amino acids: CASSLGRGSHTQYF. CDR3 coding DNA: TGTGCCAGCAGCTTAGGTCGGGGCAGCCATACGCAGTATTTT.

This clonotype showed up many times. This chain joins TRBV5-1 and TRBJ2-7, with D perhaps assigned TRBD1 or TRBD2 (5 bases each). The CDR3 contains 13 residues. The germline V gene has CDR1 SGHRS and CDR2 YFSETQ. Trimming stripped 4 bases from V and 7 bases from J, with 15 bases between. CDR3 loop: CASSRQTTREQYF. CDR3 coding DNA: TGCGCCAGCAGCAGACAGACTACTCGGGAGCAGTACTTC.

This clonotype has a count of ten or more. The chain has TRBV24-1 and TRBJ2-1, with a tentative D call TRBD1 (6 bases). Germline V gene data show CDR1 as KGHDR and CDR2 as SFDVKD. The CDR3 covers 14 residues. Trimming took off 3 bases at V and 7 bases at J, with 12 bases between the two ends. The DNA for the CDR3 is TGTGCCACCAGTGATCACAGGGATATGAATGAGCAGTTCTTC. Its protein is CATSDHRDMNEQFF.

This clonotype was seen repeatedly, ten times or more. The chain couples TRBV11-2 to TRBJ2-5; D is uncertain. This CDR3 spans 14 amino acids. Germline-derived CDR1 and CDR2 are SGHAT and FQNNGV. V lost 1 base and J lost 4, with 10 bases in between. The CDR3 coding sequence is TGTGCCAGCAGCTTAGCGGCGATTGGAGAGACCCAGTACTTC. Protein: CASSLAAIGETQYF. The full variable domain, in which reference TRBV11-2 and TRBJ2-5 provide the parts outside the CDR3, is EAGVAQSPRYKIIEKRQSVAFWCNPISGHATLYWYQQILGQGPKLLIQFQNNGVVDDSQLPKDRFSAERLKGVDSTLKIQPAKLEDSAVYLCASSLAAIGETQYFGPGTRLLVL.

This clonotype has at least ten counts. V and J are TRBV10-1 and TRBJ2-7, with D possibly being TRBD1 (5 bases). The CDR3 runs to 14 residues. V gave up 1 base and J gave up 1 base, with 8 bases separating them. Germline V gene data show CDR1 as WNHNN and CDR2 as SYGVQD (reference sequence). The CDR3 DNA reads TGCGCCAGCAGTGAGTACCAGGGTTCCTACGAGCAGTACTTC. It specifies CASSEYQGSYEQYF.

The J gene is TRBJ2-3, the V gene TRBV3-1, with D perhaps TRBD2 (6 bases). Trimming left V 4 bases short and J 4 bases short, with 12 bases between. Per the germline V gene, CDR1 is LGHDT and CDR2 is YNNKEL (reference sequence). The CDR3 covers 14 residues. The CDR3 reads CASSLTSRPDTQYF. In DNA form, the CDR3 reads TGTGCCAGCAGCCTAACTAGCCGTCCAGATACGCAGTATTTT.

The rearrangement joins TRBV6-1 to TRBJ1-5; no definite D call. This CDR3 has 15 residues. Germline loops: CDR1 MNHNS, CDR2 SASEGT. The V end lost 3 bases, the J end lost 2 bases, and 11 bases lay between the germline ends. This chain's CDR3 is CASSEVILGNQPQHF. CDR3 sequence (DNA): TGTGCCAGCAGTGAGGTCATTCTAGGCAATCAGCCCCAGCATTTT.

This clonotype was seen a few times. The chain has TRBV18 and TRBJ2-7; a weak D match, TRBD1 (6 bases). The germline CDR1 and CDR2 sequences are KGHSH and LQKENI. Trimming shortened V by 0 bases and J by 3 bases, and 15 bases separated the two germline ends. This CDR3 has 16 amino acids. CDR3 in amino acids: CASSPPKTGEIYEQYF. DNA of the CDR3: TGTGCCAGCTCACCACCGAAGACAGGCGAGATCTACGAGCAGTACTTC.

This clonotype showed up many times. The chain joins TRBV28 to TRBJ2-7; 9 nucleotides line up with TRBD1. The CDR3 has 15 residues. The V gene's germline CDR1 is MDHEN and CDR2 SYDVKM. The V and J ends lost 6 bases and 1 base, in that order; junction bases with no gene match: 7. CDR3 sequence (DNA): TGTGCCAGCAGATCCATCGGACAGGGGTCCTACGAGCAGTACTTC. Its translation: CASRSIGQGSYEQYF.

This clonotype was seen repeatedly, ten times or more. V usage is TRBV29-1 and J usage is TRBJ2-1; D is undetermined. The germline CDR1 and CDR2 sequences are SQVTM and ANQGSEA. The CDR3 loop spans 13 amino acids. Trimming stripped 2 bases from V and 8 bases from J, with 13 bases between. CDR3 in amino acids: CSVEISVSDEQFF. CDR3 coding DNA: TGCAGCGTTGAAATTTCAGTTTCGGATGAGCAGTTCTTC.